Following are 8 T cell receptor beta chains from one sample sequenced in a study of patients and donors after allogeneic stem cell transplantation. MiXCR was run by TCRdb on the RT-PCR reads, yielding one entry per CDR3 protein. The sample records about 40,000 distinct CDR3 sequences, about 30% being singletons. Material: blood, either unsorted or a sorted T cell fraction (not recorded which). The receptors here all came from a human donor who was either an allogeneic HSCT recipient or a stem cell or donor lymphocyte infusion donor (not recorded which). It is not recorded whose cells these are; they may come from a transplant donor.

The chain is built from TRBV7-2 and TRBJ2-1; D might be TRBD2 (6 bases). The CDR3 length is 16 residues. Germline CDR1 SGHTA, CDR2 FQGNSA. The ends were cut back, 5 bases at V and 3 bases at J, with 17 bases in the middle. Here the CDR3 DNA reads TGTGCCAGCAGCATCAATAGCGGAACCAGCTACAATGAGCAGTTCTTC. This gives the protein CASSINSGTSYNEQFF. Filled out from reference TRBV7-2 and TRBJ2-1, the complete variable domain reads GAGVSQSPSNKVTEKGKDVELRCDPISGHTALYWYRQSLGQGLEFLIYFQGNSAPDKSGLPSDRFSAERTGGSVSTLTIQRTQQEDSAVYLCASSINSGTSYNEQFFGPGTRLTVL.

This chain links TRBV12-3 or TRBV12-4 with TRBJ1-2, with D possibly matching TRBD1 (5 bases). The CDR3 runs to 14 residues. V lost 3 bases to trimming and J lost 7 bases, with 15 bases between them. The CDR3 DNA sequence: TGTGCCAGCAGTTTCCTTCAGGGAGACTTTGGCTACACCTTC. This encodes CASSFLQGDFGYTF.

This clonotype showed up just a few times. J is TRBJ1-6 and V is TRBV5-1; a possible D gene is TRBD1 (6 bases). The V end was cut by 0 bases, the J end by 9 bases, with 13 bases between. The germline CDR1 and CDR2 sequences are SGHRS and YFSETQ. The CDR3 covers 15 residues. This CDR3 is CASSLDARGSSPLHF. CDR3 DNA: TGCGCCAGCAGCTTGGATGCCAGGGGTAGTTCACCCCTCCACTTT.

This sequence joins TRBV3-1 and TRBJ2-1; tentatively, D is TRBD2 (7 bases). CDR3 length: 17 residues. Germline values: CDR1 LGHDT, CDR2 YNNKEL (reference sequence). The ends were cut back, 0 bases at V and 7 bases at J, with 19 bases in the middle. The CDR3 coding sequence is TGTGCCAGCAGCCAAGACGGGGGCTGGGGAGGGAGGAATGAGCAGTTCTTC. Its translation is CASSQDGGWGGRNEQFF.

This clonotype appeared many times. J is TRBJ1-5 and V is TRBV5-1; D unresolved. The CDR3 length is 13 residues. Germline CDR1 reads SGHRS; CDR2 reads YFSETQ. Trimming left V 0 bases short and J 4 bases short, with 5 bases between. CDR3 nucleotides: TGCGCCAGCAGCTTGGAACCGAATCAGCCCCAGCATTTT. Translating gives CASSLEPNQPQHF.

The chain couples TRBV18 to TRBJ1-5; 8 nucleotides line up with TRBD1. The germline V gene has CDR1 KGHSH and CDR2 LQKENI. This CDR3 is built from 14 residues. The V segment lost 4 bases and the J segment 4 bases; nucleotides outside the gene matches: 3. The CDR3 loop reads CASSLGQGNQPQHF. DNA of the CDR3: TGTGCCAGCTCACTCGGACAGGGAAATCAGCCCCAGCATTTT.

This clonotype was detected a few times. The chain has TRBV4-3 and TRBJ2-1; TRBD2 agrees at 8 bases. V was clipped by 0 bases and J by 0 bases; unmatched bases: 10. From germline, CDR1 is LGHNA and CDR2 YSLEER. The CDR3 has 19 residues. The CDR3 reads CASSQDPPSGLSSYNEQFF. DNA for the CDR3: TGCGCCAGCAGCCAAGACCCCCCTAGCGGGCTAAGCTCCTACAATGAGCAGTTCTTC.

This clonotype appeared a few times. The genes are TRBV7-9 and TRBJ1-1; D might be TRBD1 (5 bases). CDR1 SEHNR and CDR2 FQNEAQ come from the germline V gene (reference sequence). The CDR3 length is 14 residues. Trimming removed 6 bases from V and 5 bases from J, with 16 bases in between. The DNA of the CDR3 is TGTGCCAGCAGATACGGGGCGGGCGGGACTGAAGCTTTCTTT. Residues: CASRYGAGGTEAFF. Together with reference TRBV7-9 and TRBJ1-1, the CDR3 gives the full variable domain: DTGVSQNPRHKITKRGQNVTFRCDPISEHNRLYWYRQTLGQGPEFLTYFQNEAQLEKSRLLSDRFSAERPKGSFSTLEIQRTEQGDSAMYLCASRYGAGGTEAFFGQGTRLTVV.